The clone carrying this T cell receptor (beta chain) was recorded a few times. Its target is not known. Patients had blood sampled at baseline and again on cycle 4 day 1 and cycle 7 day 1. This specimen belongs to a study of OX40 agonist ivuxolimab in advanced cancers. CDR1 and CDR2 from the germline V gene are SGHDN and FVKESK. The CDR3 spans 17 residues. V was pared by 0 bases and J by 13 bases, with 27 bases between. Sequenced by immunoSEQ multiplex PCR; TCRdb stores in-frame clones only, minus some. The sample yields approximately 74,000 clones, about 90% seen once. Study results and caveats: There were also nonresponders showing low normalized T-cell clonal expansion. CD8+ T cells averaged more expanded clones than CD4+. At 0.1 to 3.0 mg/kg and by week 6, CD4+ and CD8+ T cells in the blood had expanded clonally.

Source: CD4+ or CD8+ T cells sorted from blood, taken in a trial of the OX40 agonist ivuxolimab. The V and J genes are TRBV14 and TRBJ1-2, with D hard to call. The sequence came from an adult with an advanced solid tumor such as melanoma, head and neck, liver or kidney cancer. The CDR3 sequence: CASSQDKSVGNYPSRTF. CDR3 nucleotide sequence: TGTGCCAGCAGCCAAGATAAGTCGGTGGGCAATTACCCCTCACGCACCTTC.